These 32 T cell receptor beta chains originate from one sample sequenced in a study of persistence of HIV-infected CD4 T cells. For these receptors, no antigen is known. The immunoSEQ assay was version 4, run in survey mode. Method: immunoSEQ multiplex PCR; TCRdb's copy keeps in-frame clones and lacks some. The table lists about 40,000 clones, around 80% of them singletons. Stimulation used 8.5 to 10 ug/mL lysate from CMV-infected fibroblasts. Sorted nonresponding memory CD4+ T cells were CD40L-negative, CD69-negative, CD45RO-high. This specimen was CD4+ T cells sorted from PBMCs after roughly 18-hour stimulation, taken from a patient who received antiretroviral therapy. These receptor sequences come from an adult man with HIV who was CMV-seropositive.

The chain has TRBV2 and TRBJ1-5; D uncertain. V was clipped by 2 bases and J by 4 bases, with 6 bases between them. The CDR3 contains 13 residues. In germline, CDR1 is SNHLY, CDR2 FYNNEI. The CDR3: CASSEMENQPQHF. CDR3 nucleotide sequence: TGTGCCAGCAGTGAAATGGAGAATCAGCCCCAGCATTTT.

CDR3 DNA: TGTGCCAGCAGTATGTGGGGGATTAGTAATCAGCCCCAGCATTTT. Protein sequence: CASSMWGISNQPQHF. This chain links TRBV6-5 with TRBJ1-5; TRBD1 is a possible D gene (5 bases). The CDR3 runs 15 residues. The V gene lost 5 bases and the J gene lost 4 bases, with 15 bases spanning the gap. CDR1 is MNHEY, CDR2 SVGAGI, per germline.

This sequence joins TRBV3-1 (or the pseudogene TRBV3-2) and TRBJ2-5; weak D call: TRBD1 (5 bases). Germline values: CDR1 LGHDT, CDR2 YNNKEL (reference sequence). The CDR3 extends over 11 amino acids. Trimming removed 9 bases at V and 5 bases at J, with 10 bases between. In DNA form, the CDR3 reads TGTGCCAGTGGGTCAGGGGAGACCCAGTACTTC. This sequence encodes CASGSGETQYF.

In nucleotides, the CDR3 is TGTGCCAGCAGCTTGGCCGAGGTTGGCTACACCTTC. It is translated as CASSLAEVGYTF. The chain couples TRBV5-6 to TRBJ1-2; D remains unclear. Germline V lookup: CDR1 SGHDT, CDR2 YYEEEE. The length of the CDR3 is 12 residues. Trimming stripped 0 bases from V and 7 bases from J, with 7 bases between.

The genes are TRBV4-1 and TRBJ2-7; 7 bases are shared with TRBD1. CDR1 and CDR2 from the germline V gene are MGHRA and YSYEKL. The CDR3 covers 16 residues. V was pared by 3 bases and J by 4 bases, with 12 bases of the junction left unmatched. The CDR3: CASSQEGTGVYYEQYF. In DNA, the CDR3 is TGCGCCAGCAGCCAGGAAGGAACAGGGGTGTATTACGAGCAGTACTTC.

The chain couples TRBV2 to TRBJ1-6, with 9 bases identical to TRBD1. Germline-derived CDR1 and CDR2 are SNHLY and FYNNEI. The CDR3 extends over 16 amino acids. The junction had 7 bases not matched to a gene; V was cut back by 6 bases and J by 4 bases. CDR3 coding DNA: TGTGCCAGCAGGACCGGGACAGGGCGATATAATTCACCCCTCCACTTT. This encodes CASRTGTGRYNSPLHF.

The V and J genes are TRBV2 and TRBJ1-4, with unresolved D. V shed 5 bases and J shed 5 bases, with 12 bases lying between them. The germline V gene encodes CDR1 SNHLY and CDR2 FYNNEI. The CDR3 is 14 amino acids. This CDR3 is CASSKRLLNEKLFF. CDR3 bases: TGTGCCAGCAGTAAAAGGCTCCTAAATGAAAAACTGTTTTTT.

The chain carries TRBV9 and TRBJ1-3; D unclear. CDR1 SGDLS and CDR2 YYNGEE come from the germline V gene. The CDR3 covers 16 residues. V was pared by 0 bases and J by 8 bases, with 18 bases between. CDR3 sequence: CASSVEGRSSSDTIYF. The CDR3 coding sequence is TGTGCCAGCAGCGTAGAAGGCAGAAGTTCCTCCGACACCATATATTTT.

As to this clone: Other DNA sequences in this specimen translate into the identical CDR3. The chain combines TRBV5-5 with TRBJ1-2; D not resolved. In germline, CDR1 is SGHKS, CDR2 YYEKEE (reference sequence). V lost 8 bases, J lost 5 bases, and 13 bases lay in between. The CDR3 runs to 12 residues. For the CDR3, the DNA is TGTGCCAGTAGCCTGGACTATTATGGCTACACCTTC. This sequence encodes CASSLDYYGYTF.

A single count supports this clone. V gene TRBV7-2 combines with J gene TRBJ1-1; D is undetermined. The CDR3 length is 14 residues. In germline, CDR1 is SGHTA, CDR2 FQGNSA. The germline V and J ends were trimmed by 0 bases and 7 bases, with 12 bases remaining between them. The CDR3 bases are TGTGCCAGCAGCTTAGCTTTATGGCCCCATGAAGCTTTCTTT. This codes for CASSLALWPHEAFF.

This chain joins TRBV18 and TRBJ2-2, with TRBD1 identical over 7 bases. The CDR3 totals 18 residues. Germline loops: CDR1 KGHSH, CDR2 LQKENI. After removal of 2 bases from V and 4 bases from J, the junction contained 13 bases not matched to a gene. DNA of the CDR3: TGTGCCAGCTCACCAGCAAGGACAGGAAGATCCACCACCGGGGAGCTGTTTTTT. Translation: CASSPARTGRSTTGELFF.

The rearrangement links TRBV27 to TRBJ2-7; the match to TRBD1 covers 10 bases. Germline CDR1 and CDR2: MNHEY and SMNVEV (reference sequence). J was trimmed by 3 bases and V by 6 bases; bases with no gene match: 5. The CDR3 is 14 amino acids. The CDR3 bases are TGTGCCAGCAGGACAGGGGGCGCTGGCTACGAGCAGTACTTC. This gives the protein CASRTGGAGYEQYF.

The chain couples TRBV5-1 to TRBJ2-3, with TRBD1 matching over 9 bases. Germline V gene lookup returns CDR1 SGHRS and CDR2 YFSETQ. V trimming: 3 bases; J trimming: 0 bases; junction bases outside the gene matches: 5. The CDR3 runs to 16 residues. Here the CDR3 DNA reads TGCGCCAGCAGCTCAGGACAGGGGCCAAGCACAGATACGCAGTATTTT. This encodes CASSSGQGPSTDTQYF.

The chain recombines TRBV4-2 with TRBJ2-1; 10 bases map to TRBD2. This CDR3 has 16 residues. Germline loops: CDR1 LGHNA, CDR2 YNFKEQ. The J segment lost 9 bases and the V segment lost 5 bases, leaving 13 bases of the junction unmatched. CDR3 sequence: CASSKSERGGRGEQFF. The CDR3, as DNA: TGTGCCAGCAGCAAAAGTGAGCGGGGGGGCCGTGGTGAGCAGTTCTTC.

The chain couples TRBV2 to TRBJ1-5; D gene unclear. Deletions cut 5 bases from V and 0 bases from J, with 14 bases between. There are 16 residues in the CDR3. Germline V gene lookup returns CDR1 SNHLY and CDR2 FYNNEI. CDR3 sequence reads: CASSSQKTYSNQPQHF. The CDR3 DNA sequence: TGTGCCAGCAGTAGCCAGAAGACGTATAGCAATCAGCCCCAGCATTTT.

This chain connects TRBV28 to TRBJ1-2; D is possibly TRBD1 (5 bases). Looked up from germline, CDR1 is MDHEN and CDR2 is SYDVKM. With 6 bases removed from V and 0 bases from J, the gap between germline ends came to 14 bases. The CDR3 contains 15 residues. CDR3 protein: CASRDRQSANYGYTF. CDR3 nucleotide sequence: TGTGCCAGCAGAGACCGACAGTCTGCTAACTATGGCTACACCTTC.

V gene TRBV24-1 combines with J gene TRBJ2-2; tentatively, D is TRBD1 (5 bases). Germline CDR1 reads KGHDR; CDR2 reads SFDVKD. V dropped 1 base and J dropped 6 bases, with 11 bases sitting between them. The CDR3 runs to 15 residues. The CDR3 coding sequence is TGTGCCACCAGTGATTTTGCAGGGATGTCCGGGGAGCTGTTTTTT. Translating it yields CATSDFAGMSGELFF.

This sequence joins TRBV29-1 and TRBJ1-1; D is uncertain. From germline, CDR1 is SQVTM and CDR2 ANQGSEA. This CDR3 contains 14 residues. V lost 6 bases to trimming and J lost 0 bases, with 14 bases between them. Written as DNA, the CDR3 is TGCAGCGTCCTCACGGACTATATGAACACTGAAGCTTTCTTT. It translates to CSVLTDYMNTEAFF.

This rearrangement joins TRBV6-5 to TRBJ1-1; D is possibly TRBD1 (5 bases). The length of the CDR3 is 13 residues. The V end lost 2 bases, the J end lost 4 bases, and 8 bases lay between the germline ends. Germline CDR1 MNHEY, CDR2 SVGAGI. The CDR3 nucleotides read TGTGCCAGCAGTTACCCCGGGACCACTGAAGCTTTCTTT. Amino acids: CASSYPGTTEAFF.

The gene calls are TRBV5-1 and TRBJ2-2, with D hard to call. Trimming stripped 0 bases from V and 5 bases from J, with 5 bases between. This CDR3 comprises 13 residues. The germline V gene has CDR1 SGHRS and CDR2 YFSETQ. The CDR3 nucleotides are TGCGCCAGCAGCTTGGGGGATACCGGGGAGCTGTTTTTT. Its protein is CASSLGDTGELFF. The full variable domain, in which reference TRBV5-1 and TRBJ2-2 provide the parts outside the CDR3, is KAGVTQTPRYLIKTRGQQVTLSCSPISGHRSVSWYQQTPGQGLQFLFEYFSETQRNKGNFPGRFSGRQFSNSRSEMNVSTLELGDSALYLCASSLGDTGELFFGEGSRLTVL.

This clone was detected once. The chain has TRBV5-4 and TRBJ2-7; D may be TRBD1 (6 bases). The germline CDR1 and CDR2 sequences are SGHNT and YYREEE (reference sequence). The CDR3 runs 17 residues. With 1 base removed from V and 0 bases from J, the gap between germline ends came to 17 bases. CDR3 bases: TGTGCCAGCAGCTTGCCTACCGGGACATCTCACTCCTACGAGCAGTACTTC. It codes for CASSLPTGTSHSYEQYF.

The chain employs TRBV27 and TRBJ1-2; D possibly corresponds to TRBD1 (6 bases). Germline CDR1 MNHEY, CDR2 SMNVEV (reference sequence). This CDR3 comprises 15 residues. Trimming removed 5 bases from V and 4 bases from J, with 17 bases in between. The CDR3 coding sequence is TGTGCCAGCAGTCCTTCGACAGGAGCTGGCTATGGCTACACCTTC. It encodes CASSPSTGAGYGYTF.

V is TRBV18 and J is TRBJ1-4, with D possibly TRBD1 on 6 matching bases. Germline V gene lookup returns CDR1 KGHSH and CDR2 LQKENI. The CDR3 runs 14 residues. V was pared by 2 bases and J by 8 bases, with 12 bases between. CDR3 nucleotide sequence: TGTGCCAGCTCACCAACGGCAGGGGAAGAAAAACTGTTTTTT. It specifies CASSPTAGEEKLFF.

The chain couples TRBV5-1 to TRBJ1-2, with D possibly TRBD1 on 5 matching bases. The CDR3 length is 16 residues. Trimming took 0 bases from V and 2 from J, leaving 14 bases between them. CDR1 and CDR2 from the germline V gene are SGHRS and YFSETQ. The chain's CDR3 is CASSLAPTNRNYGYTF. The CDR3 nucleotides read TGCGCCAGCAGCTTGGCGCCGACGAACAGGAACTATGGCTACACCTTC.

The CDR3 region has the DNA TGTGCCAGCAGCTTCGACAGTTATGGGGCCAACGTCCTGACTTTC. It translates to CASSFDSYGANVLTF. This sequence joins TRBV7-8 and TRBJ2-6; weak D call: TRBD1 (5 bases). This CDR3 has 15 amino acids. Per the germline V gene, CDR1 is SGHVS and CDR2 is FQNEAQ. V gave up 3 bases and J gave up 3 bases, with 9 bases separating them.

This clone appeared a single time. V is TRBV10-1 and J is TRBJ2-7; tentatively, D is TRBD1 (6 bases). The germline V gene has CDR1 WNHNN and CDR2 SYGVQD (reference sequence). This CDR3 is built from 15 residues. The ends were cut back, 3 bases at V and 2 bases at J, with 14 bases in the middle. The CDR3 nucleotides read TGCGCCAGCAGTGACGGGGCCAGGGGCCCCTACGAGCAGTACTTC. Protein sequence: CASSDGARGPYEQYF.

CDR3 amino acids: CSAESSGELFF. CDR3 bases: TGCAGTGCCGAGTCCTCCGGGGAGCTGTTTTTT. The gene calls are TRBV20-1 and TRBJ2-2; D is uncertain. Trimming pared 6 bases from V and 6 bases from J, leaving 8 bases between. Looked up from germline, CDR1 is DFQATT and CDR2 is SNEGSKA (reference sequence). This CDR3 is built from 11 residues.

The V gene is TRBV6-5, the J gene TRBJ1-6; 7 positions match TRBD1. This CDR3 spans 15 amino acids. Trimming removed 6 bases from V and 2 bases from J; junction bases left unmatched: 4. CDR1 and CDR2 (germline): MNHEY, SVGAGI. CDR3: CASRPQGAYNSPLHF. CDR3 nucleotide sequence: TGTGCCAGCAGACCGCAGGGGGCCTATAATTCACCCCTCCACTTT.

The V call is TRBV2, the J call TRBJ2-7; 11 bases line up with TRBD2. The CDR3 totals 14 residues. The junction had 11 bases not matched to a gene; V was cut back by 9 bases and J by 7 bases. CDR1 and CDR2 (germline): SNHLY, FYNNEI. The CDR3 is CASRTSGPAREQYF. DNA of the CDR3: TGTGCCAGTCGGACTAGCGGGCCGGCGCGGGAGCAGTACTTC.

The chain carries TRBV28 and TRBJ2-7; tentatively, D is TRBD1 or TRBD2 (7 bases each). The CDR3 is 15 residues long. Germline values: CDR1 MDHEN, CDR2 SYDVKM. Trimming left V 5 bases short and J 2 bases short, with 16 bases between. Here the CDR3 DNA reads TGTGCCAGCAGTCGTTTGGCAGGGGGGGCCTACGAGCAGTACTTC. It is translated as CASSRLAGGAYEQYF.

The rearrangement links TRBV6-5 to TRBJ1-1, with D possibly matching TRBD1 (5 bases). The germline CDR1 and CDR2 sequences are MNHEY and SVGAGI. There are 13 residues in the CDR3. The V gene lost 2 bases and the J gene lost 4 bases, with 8 bases spanning the gap. In DNA, the CDR3 is TGTGCCAGCAGTTACGCGGGGGGCACTGAAGCTTTCTTT. Its translation is CASSYAGGTEAFF.

V is TRBV29-1 and J is TRBJ1-5; D call uncertain. V lost 5 bases to trimming and J lost 4 bases, with 12 bases between them. Germline V gene data show CDR1 as SQVTM and CDR2 as ANQGSEA. The CDR3 spans 13 residues. The CDR3 sequence: CSVSLTDNQPQHF. The CDR3 coding sequence is TGCAGCGTTAGTTTAACAGATAATCAGCCCCAGCATTTT.